These 14 T cell receptor beta chains came from one sample sequenced in a study of blood T cell repertoires in COVID-19. The repertoire was sequenced with immunoSEQ multiplex PCR; TCRdb's copy has only in-frame clones and lacks some. This sample has some 240,000 clones, with about 90% found just once. The sample was peripheral blood. These receptors were taken from a man in his fifties or sixties who had recovered from COVID-19.

The CDR3 region is CASSLRNPANYGYTF. As DNA, the CDR3 is TGTGCCAGCAGCTTGAGAAATCCAGCTAACTATGGCTACACCTTC. The chain has TRBV5-5 and TRBJ1-2; no firm D call. Germline V CDR1 and CDR2: SGHKS, YYEKEE (reference sequence). V lost 1 base and J 0 bases, leaving 10 bases between the germline ends. CDR3 length: 15 residues.

The chain couples TRBV4-1 to TRBJ1-1; D uncertain. This CDR3 is built from 15 residues. Germline V gives CDR1 MGHRA, CDR2 YSYEKL. V gave up 7 bases and J gave up 2 bases, with 17 bases separating them. CDR3 protein: CASTLSRVPNTEAFF. The CDR3 bases are TGCGCCAGCACCCTATCCCGGGTTCCTAACACTGAAGCTTTCTTT.

The chain joins TRBV15 to TRBJ2-7, with 8 bases lining up with TRBD1. CDR1 and CDR2 from the germline V gene are LNHNV and YYDKDF (reference sequence). There are 14 residues in the CDR3. The J segment lost 2 bases and the V segment lost 3 bases, leaving 3 bases of the junction unmatched. The CDR3 DNA reads as TGTGCCACCAGCAGGAGGGGACAGGCCTACGAGCAGTACGTC. It translates to CATSRRGQAYEQYV.

This chain links TRBV24-1 with TRBJ2-1; TRBD2 matches at 9 bases. Germline V CDR1 and CDR2: KGHDR, SFDVKD. The ends lost 7 bases at V and 9 bases at J; junction bases unmatched: 9. The CDR3 totals 14 residues. CDR3 nucleotides: TGTGCCACCAGGACAAGCGGGGGGACCTTTGAGCAGTTCTTC. Translating gives CATRTSGGTFEQFF.

This chain uses TRBV27 with TRBJ2-1, with 7 bases lining up with TRBD1. Germline loops: CDR1 MNHEY, CDR2 SMNVEV (reference sequence). This CDR3 comprises 14 residues. V was clipped by 5 bases and J by 8 bases; unmatched bases: 9. The CDR3, as DNA: TGTGCCAGCAGTATAGGACAGGTAGTCGATGAGCAGTTCTTC. It codes for CASSIGQVVDEQFF.

The J gene is TRBJ2-1, the V gene TRBV2; TRBD2 matches at 9 bases. In germline, CDR1 is SNHLY, CDR2 FYNNEI. The V and J ends lost 7 bases and 12 bases, in that order; junction bases with no gene match: 19. The CDR3 runs to 16 residues. This CDR3 reads CASNLPSGANKGGQFF. The CDR3 DNA is TGTGCCAGCAACCTCCCTAGCGGGGCCAACAAGGGGGGGCAGTTCTTC.

This clone was seen only a few times. CDR3 residues: CASSIHWDRGNTEAFF. In nucleotides, the CDR3 is TGTGCCAGTAGTATACATTGGGACAGGGGTAACACTGAAGCTTTCTTT. The rearrangement uses TRBV19 and TRBJ1-1, with TRBD1 matching over 10 bases. The CDR3 runs to 16 residues. V shed 2 bases, J shed 2 bases, and the junction held 5 bases outside the gene matches. Per the germline V gene, CDR1 is LNHDA and CDR2 is SQIVND (reference sequence).

The V and J genes are TRBV19 and TRBJ2-2; D call uncertain. This CDR3 spans 11 amino acids. Deletions cut 8 bases from V and 3 bases from J, with 4 bases between. Germline lookup yields CDR1 LNHDA and CDR2 SQIVND (reference sequence). This chain's CDR3 is CASVYTGELFF. The CDR3 DNA follows: TGTGCCAGTGTATACACCGGGGAGCTGTTTTTT.

CDR3 amino acids: CASSYNSGGMQYF. In nucleotides, the CDR3 is TGTGCCAGCAGCTATAATTCCGGGGGGATGCAGTATTTT. The chain is built from TRBV11-2 and TRBJ2-3; 7 nucleotides align to TRBD2. This CDR3 contains 13 residues. The V gene's germline CDR1 is SGHAT and CDR2 FQNNGV. Trimming at V came to 4 bases and at J to 11 bases, leaving 9 bases not matched to a gene. The whole variable domain, filled in from reference TRBV11-2 and TRBJ2-3, reads EAGVAQSPRYKIIEKRQSVAFWCNPISGHATLYWYQQILGQGPKLLIQFQNNGVVDDSQLPKDRFSAERLKGVDSTLKIQPAKLEDSAVYLCASSYNSGGMQYFGPGTRLTVL.

V and J are TRBV6-5 and TRBJ1-5, with D perhaps matching TRBD1 (5 bases). CDR3 length: 13 amino acids. Trimming took 8 bases from V and 2 from J, leaving 10 bases between them. The germline CDR1 and CDR2 sequences are MNHEY and SVGAGI. The CDR3 loop is CASWRGGNQPQHF. The CDR3 DNA reads as TGTGCCAGCTGGAGGGGTGGCAATCAGCCCCAGCATTTT.

The genes are TRBV2 and TRBJ1-6, with 10 bases identical to TRBD1. The J segment lost 5 bases and the V segment lost 6 bases, leaving 4 bases of the junction unmatched. Germline V lookup: CDR1 SNHLY, CDR2 FYNNEI. This CDR3 is built from 15 residues. CDR3 protein: CASRGTGVDNSPLHF. The DNA for the CDR3 is TGTGCCAGCAGGGGGACAGGGGTGGATAATTCACCCCTCCACTTT.

CDR3: CAISEGRGLGYTF. CDR3 DNA: TGTGCCATCAGTGAAGGGCGGGGGCTCGGCTACACCTTC. This sequence joins TRBV10-3 and TRBJ1-2; a possible D gene is TRBD1 (6 bases). The CDR3 is made up of 13 amino acids. V was pared by 3 bases and J by 8 bases, with 13 bases between. Germline values: CDR1 ENHRY, CDR2 SYGVKD.

V gene TRBV6-5 combines with J gene TRBJ2-6; D possibly corresponds to TRBD2 (6 bases). Germline V gene lookup returns CDR1 MNHEY and CDR2 SVGAGI. This CDR3 has 16 residues. V was cut by 2 bases and J by 1 base, with 9 bases left in between. CDR3 residues: CASSYPGGSGANVLTF. The CDR3 DNA follows: TGTGCCAGCAGTTACCCCGGAGGGTCTGGGGCCAACGTCCTGACTTTC.

CDR3 sequence: CASSFPAGEQYF. In DNA, the CDR3 is TGTGCCAGCAGTTTCCCCGCAGGCGAGCAGTACTTC. The chain has TRBV12-3 or TRBV12-4 and TRBJ2-7; D is ambiguous. The CDR3 is 12 residues long. Between the trimmed V and J ends, which lost 3 bases and 6 bases, there was a span of 9 bases.